What follows describes a single TCR beta chain. The antigen remains undetermined. The record originates from a study of cytomegalovirus exposure and HLA in healthy donors. The PCR employed 60 Vbeta primers together with 13 Jbeta primers. Using immunoSEQ multiplex PCR, the repertoire was profiled, and TCRdb retains in-frame clones only, with some absent. The sample consists of some 160,000 clones, 80% to 85% of them appearing once. The CDR3 loop spans 17 amino acids. J lost 4 bases, V lost 5 bases, and 13 bases had no gene match. Germline CDR1 SGHTA, CDR2 FQGTGA. The study's findings and limits: From TCR beta sequences, most subjects' HLA-A and HLA-B alleles were reportedly predicted accurately. Looking again later, the authors saw that most CMV-associated TCR beta chains seemed HLA-restricted. It was likely that a cluster of highly shared sequence variants was a sequencing artifact.

The sequenced sample consisted of PBMCs. This rearrangement joins TRBV7-3 to TRBJ2-1, with 8 nucleotides matching TRBD2. This TCR was recovered from a man in his late teens or twenties in good health and CMV-seronegative. The CDR3 is CASSPSGPPSTYNEQFF. The CDR3 DNA reads as TGTGCCAGCAGCCCTAGCGGGCCCCCCTCAACTTACAATGAGCAGTTCTTC. Combining the CDR3 with reference TRBV7-3 and TRBJ2-1 gives the whole variable domain GAGVSQTPSNKVTEKGKYVELRCDPISGHTALYWYRQSLGQGPEFLIYFQGTGAADDSGLPNDRFFAVRPEGSVSTLKIQRTERGDSAVYLCASSPSGPPSTYNEQFFGPGTRLTVL.